These 9 T cell receptor beta chains share one sample of origin, sequenced in a study of identical twins. TCRdb reanalysed the 5' RACE reads using MiXCR and keeps one entry per CDR3 protein. The sample has just under 650,000 distinct CDR3 sequences; 7.1% are singletons. This sample was also put to use in a study of yellow fever vaccine responses in identical twins.

The sequencing input was PBMCs. The receptors stem from a woman in her late teens or twenties in good health.

The chain links TRBV12-3 or TRBV12-4 to TRBJ2-3; a possible D gene is TRBD2 (5 bases). Trimming removed 4 bases at V and 1 base at J, with 12 bases between. The CDR3 contains 15 residues. CDR3 in DNA: TGTGCCAGCAGTTACACCAGCGGACGCACAGATACGCAGTATTTT. This translates into CASSYTSGRTDTQYF.

This clonotype was detected many times. V and J are TRBV29-1 and TRBJ2-7; 8 nucleotides align to TRBD1. Germline assignment: CDR1 SQVTM and CDR2 ANQGSEA. Trimming cost V 2 bases and J 7 bases; bases outside gene matches: 7. This CDR3 contains 13 residues. DNA for the CDR3: TGCAGCGTTGAACCCAGGGGGCCCGGGGAGCAGTACTTC. Protein sequence: CSVEPRGPGEQYF.

The chain joins TRBV9 to TRBJ2-7, with D maybe TRBD2 (5 bases). The CDR3 covers 14 residues. Trimming removed 4 bases from V and 2 bases from J, with 13 bases in between. Per the germline V gene, CDR1 is SGDLS and CDR2 is YYNGEE. CDR3: CASSPRAFPYEQYF. The CDR3 DNA is TGTGCCAGCAGCCCGCGGGCATTCCCCTACGAGCAGTACTTC.

The rearrangement joins TRBV5-6 to TRBJ2-3; D may be TRBD2 (6 bases). The germline V gene encodes CDR1 SGHDT and CDR2 YYEEEE. V lost 4 bases and J lost 7, with 25 bases in between. CDR3 length: 17 amino acids. This CDR3 is CASSIFWRGLRGNTQYF. CDR3 nucleotide sequence: TGTGCCAGCAGCATCTTCTGGCGGGGTCTGCGGGGAAATACGCAGTATTTT.

This clonotype was detected many times. The rearrangement links TRBV4-2 to TRBJ1-2, with D tentatively TRBD1 (5 bases). V was shortened by 1 base and J by 2 bases, with 17 bases between the two germline ends. Per germline, CDR1 LGHNA and CDR2 YNFKEQ. CDR3 length equals 17 residues. The CDR3 sequence: CASSQGPRVKTNYGYTF. The CDR3 DNA is TGTGCCAGCAGCCAAGGGCCCAGGGTTAAAACGAACTATGGCTACACCTTC.

This clonotype was detected a few times. The rearrangement links TRBV6-1 to TRBJ1-1; 11 bases line up with TRBD1. This CDR3 contains 13 residues. The germline CDR1 and CDR2 sequences are MNHNS and SASEGT. J lost 6 bases, V lost 8 bases, and 5 bases had no gene match. This CDR3 is CASARTGGSEAFF. CDR3 coding DNA: TGTGCCAGCGCGCGGACAGGGGGCTCTGAAGCTTTCTTT.

The sample holds a few counts of this clonotype. The chain combines TRBV6-1 with TRBJ1-5, with 11 positions matching TRBD1. CDR3 length equals 14 residues. With 5 bases clipped from V and 6 bases from J, the junction kept 3 bases outside the gene matches. The germline V gene encodes CDR1 MNHNS and CDR2 SASEGT. As DNA, the CDR3 is TGTGCCAGCAGTCCCGGGACAGGGGGTCAGCCCCAGCATTTT. Its protein product is CASSPGTGGQPQHF.

The V call is TRBV25-1, the J call TRBJ1-1, with D possibly TRBD1 on 5 matching bases. This CDR3 spans 15 amino acids. V was trimmed by 3 bases and J by 1 base, leaving 12 bases between them. Germline V gene sequence: CDR1 MGHDK, CDR2 SYGVNS. CDR3 loop: CASSDPGPRNTEAFF. The CDR3 nucleotides are TGTGCCAGCAGTGACCCGGGACCGAGGAACACTGAAGCTTTCTTT.

This clonotype was recorded at least ten times. The gene calls are TRBV18 and TRBJ2-5, with D maybe TRBD1 (5 bases). Germline V gene lookup returns CDR1 KGHSH and CDR2 LQKENI. V was shortened by 3 bases and J by 1 base, with 6 bases between the two germline ends. The CDR3 has 13 residues. The CDR3 DNA is TGTGCCAGCTCACCGACAGTCCAAGAGACCCAGTACTTC. Its protein is CASSPTVQETQYF.